The rows below give T cell receptor beta chains drawn from one sample of a study of cytomegalovirus exposure and HLA in healthy donors. Method: immunoSEQ multiplex PCR; TCRdb's copy keeps in-frame clones and lacks some. The table lists 110,000 to 150,000 clones, roughly 73% of them singletons, with approximately 15% in the top ten. The sequenced material came from PBMCs. The receptors were gathered from a human donor in good health. The CDR3 runs from the conserved cysteine through the conserved F or W. Each record gives: V gene, clone size, J gene, D gene, CDR3 protein, CDR3 DNA. D genes are given only for firm matches. For some rows the clone size is stated as once, few or many, or as a class when expanded; others skip it.

TRBV11-2	NA	TRBJ1-4	NA	CASSPQGISEKLFF	TGTGCCAGCAGCCCCCAGGGGATTAGTGAAAAACTGTTTTTT
TRBV2	NA	TRBJ2-7	NA	CASSEVTGAFYEQYF	TGTGCCAGCAGTGAAGTGACGGGAGCCTTCTACGAGCAGTACTTC
TRBV6-1	few	TRBJ1-3	TRBD1	CASSEDRGPFTIYF	TGTGCCAGCAGTGAAGACAGGGGGCCTTTCACCATATATTTT
TRBV5-4	NA	TRBJ1-6	TRBD1	CASSQGTGDNSPLHF	TGTGCCAGCAGCCAAGGGACAGGGGATAATTCACCCCTCCACTTT
TRBV11-2	NA	TRBJ2-7	NA	CASSLGGEGYEQYF	TGTGCCAGCAGCTTAGGAGGCGAGGGCTACGAGCAGTACTTC
TRBV10-3	NA	TRBJ2-3	TRBD2	CAIRPSSGGAVDTQYF	TGTGCCATCAGGCCTTCTAGCGGGGGGGCAGTAGATACGCAGTATTTT
TRBV10-3	NA	TRBJ2-3	TRBD1	CAISFDRDTDTQYF	TGTGCCATCAGTTTTGACAGGGACACAGATACGCAGTATTTT
TRBV2	NA	TRBJ2-1	NA	CAIDGTGYNEQFF	TGTGCCATCGACGGCACAGGGTACAATGAGCAGTTCTTC
TRBV11-1	NA	TRBJ2-5	NA	CASSQGYPETQYF	TGTGCCAGCAGCCAGGGCTACCCGGAGACCCAGTACTTC
TRBV27	NA	TRBJ1-2	NA	CASSLSTGSGYTF	TGTGCCAGCAGTTTATCGACCGGGTCCGGCTACACCTTC
TRBV18	few	TRBJ1-1	NA	CASSASTGMNTEAFF	TGTGCCAGCTCAGCGTCCACAGGGATGAACACTGAAGCTTTCTTT
TRBV12-5	NA	TRBJ2-5	TRBD1	CASGLVLDRAPSPARTQYF	TGTGCTAGTGGTTTGGTACTGGACAGGGCCCCGAGCCCAGCCAGGACCCAGTACTTC
TRBV7-3	NA	TRBJ2-1	TRBD2	CASSLMRGGSSEQFF	TGTGCCAGCAGCTTAATGCGGGGGGGCTCGAGTGAGCAGTTCTTC
TRBV5-6	NA	TRBJ1-4	TRBD1	CASSSTGGSNEKLFF	TGTGCCAGCAGCAGCACAGGGGGTTCTAATGAAAAACTGTTTTTT
TRBV6-5	few	TRBJ2-3	NA	CASSYQITDTQYF	TGTGCCAGCAGTTACCAAATCACAGATACGCAGTATTTT
TRBV11-3	NA	TRBJ2-7	TRBD2	CASSPGPLASGRGEQYF	TGTGCCAGCAGCCCGGGACCCCTGGCTAGCGGGAGGGGTGAGCAGTACTTC
TRBV5-1	once	TRBJ2-3	TRBD2	CASSLEGLGTDTQYF	TGCGCCAGCAGCTTGGAGGGACTAGGGACAGATACGCAGTATTTT
TRBV7-3	NA	TRBJ2-5	TRBD2	CASSHGGDPQETQYF	TGTGCCAGCAGCCATGGGGGGGATCCCCAAGAGACCCAGTACTTC
TRBV18	NA	TRBJ2-2	NA	CASSPPMFTGNTGELFF	TGTGCCAGCTCACCACCGATGTTTACAGGGAACACCGGGGAGCTGTTTTTT
TRBV12-5	NA	TRBJ2-6	NA	CAIHPPGGANVLTF	TGTGCTATCCACCCTCCGGGGGGGGCCAACGTCCTGACTTTC
TRBV27	NA	TRBJ1-2	TRBD1	CASSIGGHGYTF	TGTGCCAGCAGTATAGGGGGCCATGGCTACACCTTC
TRBV5-4	NA	TRBJ2-3	TRBD2	CASSAGLASSSTDTQYF	TGTGCCAGCAGCGCGGGACTAGCGAGTTCTAGCACAGATACGCAGTATTTT
TRBV21-1	few	TRBJ1-3	NA	CASSNFDRGLLGTIYF	TGTGCCAGCAGCAATTTCGACAGGGGGTTGCTAGGAACCATATATTTT
TRBV27	once	TRBJ1-5	NA	CASSSWGGGNQPQHF	TGTGCCAGCAGCTCCTGGGGGGGAGGGAATCAGCCCCAGCATTTT
TRBV5-4	once	TRBJ2-1	TRBD1	CASSLDRGSYNEQFF	TGTGCCAGCTCCCTCGACAGGGGGTCATACAATGAGCAGTTCTTC
TRBV6-5	NA	TRBJ2-7	NA	CASSHRQGGHYEQYF	TGTGCCAGCAGTCACCGACAGGGAGGACACTACGAGCAGTACTTC
TRBV27	few	TRBJ2-7	TRBD2	CASSVTSGSLYEQYF	TGTGCCAGCAGTGTCACTAGCGGGAGTTTGTACGAGCAGTACTTC
TRBV15	NA	TRBJ2-7	TRBD1	CATSRGQGTPYEQYF	TGTGCCACCAGCAGGGGACAGGGGACCCCCTACGAGCAGTACTTC